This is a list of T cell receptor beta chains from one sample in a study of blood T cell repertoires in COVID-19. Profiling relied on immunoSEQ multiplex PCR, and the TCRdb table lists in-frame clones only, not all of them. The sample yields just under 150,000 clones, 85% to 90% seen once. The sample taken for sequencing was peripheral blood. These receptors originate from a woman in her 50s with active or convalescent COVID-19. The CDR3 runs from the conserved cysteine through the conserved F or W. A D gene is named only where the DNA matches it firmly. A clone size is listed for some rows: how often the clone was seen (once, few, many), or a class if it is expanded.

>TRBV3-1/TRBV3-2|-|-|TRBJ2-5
TGTGCCAGCAGCCAAGGTCGTAGGCTAGACCAAGAGACCCAGTACTTC
CASSQGRRLDQETQYF
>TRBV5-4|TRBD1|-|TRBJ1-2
TGTGCCAGCAGTGAACAGGGGTACTATGGCTACACCTTC
CASSEQGYYGYTF
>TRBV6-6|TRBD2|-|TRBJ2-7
TGTGCCAGCAGTTATCAGCGGGGCATCTCCTACGAGCAGTACTTC
CASSYQRGISYEQYF
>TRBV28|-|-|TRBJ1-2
TGTGCCAGCAGTTTCCAGGGGCGGTATGGCTACACCTTC
CASSFQGRYGYTF
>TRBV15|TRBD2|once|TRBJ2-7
TGTGCCACCAGCAGAGATCGGGTAGCGGGGAAGCAGTACTTC
CATSRDRVAGKQYF
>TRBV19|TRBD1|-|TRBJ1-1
TGTGCCAGTAGATCTGTGGACAGGGATGAAGCTTTCTTT
CASRSVDRDEAFF
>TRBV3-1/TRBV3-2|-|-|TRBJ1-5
TGTGCCAGCAGCCAAGCGGGGGATCAGCCCCAGCATTTT
CASSQAGDQPQHF
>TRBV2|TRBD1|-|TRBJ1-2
TGTGCCAGCAGTGAGGAGACAGGGGCCCCCTATGGCTACACCTTC
CASSEETGAPYGYTF
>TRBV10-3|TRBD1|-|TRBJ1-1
TGTGCCATCAGTGAGCCGGGGACAGGGAGCACTGAAGCTTTCTTT
CAISEPGTGSTEAFF
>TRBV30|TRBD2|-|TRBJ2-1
TGTGCCTGGAGTGGCGGGACTAGCGGATACAATGAGCAGTTCTTC
CAWSGGTSGYNEQFF
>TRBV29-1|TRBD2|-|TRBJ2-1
TGCAGTATCGAACGGGGGGGGTCGGATGAGCAGTTCTTC
CSIERGGSDEQFF
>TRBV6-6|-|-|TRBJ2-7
TGTGCCAGCTGCGCCAACTACGAGCAGTACTTC
CASCANYEQYF
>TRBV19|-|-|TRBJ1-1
TGTGCCAGTAGTCCCCGACAGGTGCGATCGAACACTGAAGCTTTCTTT
CASSPRQVRSNTEAFF
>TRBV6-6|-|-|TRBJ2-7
TGTGCCAGCAGGAAAGGGGGCGGGAACTCCTACGAGCAGTACTTC
CASRKGGGNSYEQYF
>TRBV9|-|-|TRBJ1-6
TGTGCCAGCAGCGCCCCCCCGGGGGAGACCTATAATTCACCCCTCCACTTT
CASSAPPGETYNSPLHF
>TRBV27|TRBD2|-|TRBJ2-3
TGTGCCACTCGCCGGGGGGGCGTAGATACGCAGTATTTT
CATRRGGVDTQYF
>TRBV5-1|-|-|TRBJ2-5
TGCGCCAGCAGCTTGGAGGGCAGGGCCCATGGGGAGACCCAGTACTTC
CASSLEGRAHGETQYF
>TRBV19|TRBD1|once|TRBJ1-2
TGTGCCAGTAGTAATACAGGGGGAACTATAAGCGGCTACACCTTC
CASSNTGGTISGYTF
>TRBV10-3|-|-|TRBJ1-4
TGTGCCTCCTGCGGCGGCTCTAATGAAAAACTGTTTTTT
CASCGGSNEKLFF
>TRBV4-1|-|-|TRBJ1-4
TGCGCCAGCAGCCAAGAGGGCGGGGCCCGGGAAAAACTGTTTTTT
CASSQEGGAREKLFF
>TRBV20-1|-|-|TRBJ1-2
TGCAGCCCTATCTCTTATGGCTACACCTTC
CSPISYGYTF
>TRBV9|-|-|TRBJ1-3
TGTGCCAGCAGCGTAGCGAGTACTGGAAACACCATATATTTT
CASSVASTGNTIYF
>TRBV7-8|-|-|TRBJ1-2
TGTGCCAGCAGCTTAAACTTCTATGGCTACACCTTC
CASSLNFYGYTF
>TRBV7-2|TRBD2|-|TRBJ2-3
TGTGCCAGCAGTCCGCTAGCGGGGGGGCCAGATACGCAGTATTTT
CASSPLAGGPDTQYF
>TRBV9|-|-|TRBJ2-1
TGTGCCAGCAGTCCATCCAGGCCTAGCGTTGACGAGCAGTTCTTC
CASSPSRPSVDEQFF
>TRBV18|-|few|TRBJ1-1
TGTGCCAGCTCACCATCGGGGGGAGCCGGTGAAGCTTTCTTT
CASSPSGGAGEAFF
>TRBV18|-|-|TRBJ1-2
TGTGCCAGCTCACCAATCCACCCCGCCGGCTATGGCTACACCTTC
CASSPIHPAGYGYTF
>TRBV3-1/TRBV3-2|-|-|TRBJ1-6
TGTGCCAGCAGCCTTTCGGAGAATTCACCCCTCCACTTT
CASSLSENSPLHF
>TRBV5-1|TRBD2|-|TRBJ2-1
TGCGCCAGCAGCTTGACGGGGGGATACAATGAGCAGTTCTTC
CASSLTGGYNEQFF
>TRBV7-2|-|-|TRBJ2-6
TGTGCCAGCAGCTTGGGACACGCTTCATATAACGTCCTGACTTTC
CASSLGHASYNVLTF
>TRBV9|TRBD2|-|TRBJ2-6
TGTGCCAGCAGCGTTCCGGGACTAGCGCCGTCTGGGGCCAACGTCCTGACTTTC
CASSVPGLAPSGANVLTF
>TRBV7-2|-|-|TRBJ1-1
TGTGCCAGCAGCTTAGAAGAAGGGGGAAAGTTGAACACTGAAGCTTTCTTT
CASSLEEGGKLNTEAFF
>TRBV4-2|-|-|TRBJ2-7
TGTGCCAGCAGCCAAGGCGGGTACGAGCAGTACTTC
CASSQGGYEQYF
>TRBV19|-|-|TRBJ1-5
TGTGCCAGTAGTACTGACAGGCGAGGAGAACAGCCCCAGCATTTT
CASSTDRRGEQPQHF
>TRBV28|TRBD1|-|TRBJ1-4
TGTGCCAGCAGTTTCCCCGGACAGGGGTATTCAACTAATGAAAAACTGTTTTTT
CASSFPGQGYSTNEKLFF
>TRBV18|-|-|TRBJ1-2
TGTGCCAGCTCACCTAACAGCGGGAGCTACACCTTC
CASSPNSGSYTF
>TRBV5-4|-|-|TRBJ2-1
TGTGCCAGCAGCTTGGCGGGGGTGGAGGGTGAGCAGTTCTTC
CASSLAGVEGEQFF
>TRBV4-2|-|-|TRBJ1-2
TGTGCCAGCAGCCAAGCTCAGGTGCCCGCTAACTATGGCTACACCTTC
CASSQAQVPANYGYTF
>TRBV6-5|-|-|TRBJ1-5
TGTGCCAGCGCTAACAGGGAATCTCAGCCCCAGCATTTT
CASANRESQPQHF
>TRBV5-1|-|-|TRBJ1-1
TGCGCCAGCAGCGTACCAGGGAAGGGCACCGCTGAAGCTTTCTTT
CASSVPGKGTAEAFF
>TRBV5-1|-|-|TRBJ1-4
TGCGCCAGCAGCTTGGTTACAGGTGCGATGGAAAAACTGTTTTTT
CASSLVTGAMEKLFF
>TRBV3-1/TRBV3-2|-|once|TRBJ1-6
TGTGCCAGCAGCCAAGGGACGGACTCTTCACCCCTCCACTTT
CASSQGTDSSPLHF
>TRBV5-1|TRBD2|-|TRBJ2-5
TGCGCCAGCAGCTTCGGACTAGCGGGAGGCCTATCAATCCAAGAGACCCAGTACTTC
CASSFGLAGGLSIQETQYF
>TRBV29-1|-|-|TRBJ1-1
TGCAGCGTTGAAGGTTACAGTCATATGAACACTGAAGCTTTCTTT
CSVEGYSHMNTEAFF
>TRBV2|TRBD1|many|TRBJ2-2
TGTGCCAGCAGACAGGGGGTTTTGTCCGGGGAGCTGTTTTTT
CASRQGVLSGELFF
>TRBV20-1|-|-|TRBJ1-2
TGCAGTGCTAGTTGGGCCCGAGACTATGGCTACACCTTC
CSASWARDYGYTF
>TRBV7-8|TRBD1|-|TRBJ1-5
TGTGCCAGCAGCGGTGGACAGGGGAATCAGCCCCAGCATTTT
CASSGGQGNQPQHF
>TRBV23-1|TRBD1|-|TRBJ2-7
TGCGCCAGCAGTCCGTCGACGGGACAGAAATACGAGCAGTACTTC
CASSPSTGQKYEQYF
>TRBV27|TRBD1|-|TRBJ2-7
TGTGCCAGCAGTAAGAGACAGGGGGCCTACGAGCAGTACTTC
CASSKRQGAYEQYF
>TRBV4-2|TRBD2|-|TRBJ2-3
TGTGCCAGCAGCCAAGAGGGACTAGCGGGGTACACAGATACGCAGTATTTT
CASSQEGLAGYTDTQYF